The rows below give T cell receptor beta chains drawn from one sample of a study of radiotherapy plus CTLA-4 blockade in lung cancer. Some clones are missing from TCRdb's copy, which holds only in-frame ones; the method was immunoSEQ multiplex PCR. The profile covers approximately 52,000 clones, with around 75% appearing a single time and 7.5% to 9.5% taken by the ten largest. The starting material was peripheral blood, obtained from a patient treated with radiotherapy plus ipilimumab. Every receptor here comes from a human donor with non-small cell lung cancer who had a complete response to radiotherapy plus ipilimumab. Both conserved end residues are part of each CDR3. The D gene is left open where the match is weak. A clone size is listed for some rows: how often the clone was seen (once, few, many), or a class if it is expanded.

v_call: TRBV10-2
d_call: .
clone_size: once
j_call: TRBJ2-5
cdr3_aa: CASRGGGSGASKETQYF
cdr3_nt: TGCGCCAGCAGAGGGGGGGGGAGCGGGGCATCCAAAGAGACCCAGTACTTC

v_call: TRBV19
d_call: TRBD1
clone_size: .
j_call: TRBJ1-2
cdr3_aa: CASSILPGQGNYGYTF
cdr3_nt: TGTGCCAGTAGTATACTCCCGGGACAGGGCAACTATGGCTACACCTTC

v_call: TRBV7-9
d_call: .
clone_size: .
j_call: TRBJ2-7
cdr3_aa: CASSLVGLAYEQYF
cdr3_nt: TGTGCCAGCAGCTTAGTGGGGCTGGCCTACGAGCAGTACTTC

v_call: TRBV28
d_call: TRBD1
clone_size: .
j_call: TRBJ1-5
cdr3_aa: CASIPGGQGRRNQPQHF
cdr3_nt: TGTGCCAGCATCCCCGGAGGACAGGGGAGAAGAAATCAGCCCCAGCATTTT

v_call: TRBV30
d_call: .
clone_size: .
j_call: TRBJ1-4
cdr3_aa: CAWSLGADEKLFF
cdr3_nt: TGTGCCTGGAGTTTAGGGGCTGATGAAAAACTGTTTTTT

v_call: TRBV5-6
d_call: TRBD1
clone_size: .
j_call: TRBJ1-2
cdr3_aa: CASSRITGGRLNTF
cdr3_nt: TGTGCCAGCAGCCGAATCACAGGGGGCCGATTGAACACCTTC

v_call: TRBV7-9
d_call: TRBD2
clone_size: .
j_call: TRBJ2-2
cdr3_aa: CASRGGLADTGELFF
cdr3_nt: TGTGCCAGCAGGGGTGGACTAGCTGATACCGGGGAGCTGTTTTTT

v_call: TRBV7-9
d_call: TRBD1
clone_size: .
j_call: TRBJ2-3
cdr3_aa: CASSVTGGRADTQYF
cdr3_nt: TGTGCCAGCAGTGTTACAGGGGGCAGGGCAGATACGCAGTATTTT

v_call: TRBV5-1
d_call: TRBD1
clone_size: .
j_call: TRBJ1-4
cdr3_aa: CASSLPGTGLGATNEKLFF
cdr3_nt: TGCGCCAGCAGCCTTCCTGGGACAGGTTTGGGGGCAACTAATGAAAAACTGTTTTTT

v_call: TRBV19
d_call: TRBD1
clone_size: .
j_call: TRBJ1-4
cdr3_aa: CASGPNRGILEKLFF
cdr3_nt: TGTGCCAGTGGGCCAAACAGGGGTATTCTGGAAAAACTGTTTTTT

v_call: TRBV28
d_call: .
clone_size: few
j_call: TRBJ1-6
cdr3_aa: CASSLINSPLHF
cdr3_nt: TGTGCCAGCAGTTTAATAAATTCACCCCTCCACTTT

v_call: TRBV7-2
d_call: .
clone_size: .
j_call: TRBJ1-1
cdr3_aa: CASSSLRGSTEAFF
cdr3_nt: TGTGCCAGCAGCTCCCTAAGGGGGAGCACTGAAGCTTTCTTT

v_call: TRBV5-1
d_call: TRBD1
clone_size: .
j_call: TRBJ2-7
cdr3_aa: CASSWTGDYEQYF
cdr3_nt: TGCGCCAGCAGCTGGACAGGGGACTACGAGCAGTACTTC

v_call: TRBV27
d_call: TRBD2
clone_size: .
j_call: TRBJ2-1
cdr3_aa: CASSSRVGRGVNEQFF
cdr3_nt: TGTGCCAGCAGTTCGCGTGTCGGGAGGGGGGTAAATGAGCAGTTCTTC

v_call: TRBV11-3
d_call: TRBD1
clone_size: .
j_call: TRBJ2-3
cdr3_aa: CASSPGDSSDTQYF
cdr3_nt: TGTGCCAGCAGCCCTGGGGACAGTTCAGATACGCAGTATTTT

v_call: TRBV14
d_call: .
clone_size: .
j_call: TRBJ2-6
cdr3_aa: CASSPTVSGANVLTF
cdr3_nt: TGTGCCAGCAGCCCGACAGTGTCTGGGGCCAACGTCCTGACTTTC

v_call: TRBV27
d_call: .
clone_size: .
j_call: TRBJ1-2
cdr3_aa: CASSFSGQEANYGYTF
cdr3_nt: TGTGCCAGCAGTTTTTCGGGACAAGAAGCTAACTATGGCTACACCTTC

v_call: TRBV5-4
d_call: TRBD2
clone_size: .
j_call: TRBJ2-1
cdr3_aa: CASSLTNLRTSIHNEQFF
cdr3_nt: TGTGCCAGCAGCTTAACGAATCTGAGGACTAGCATCCACAATGAGCAGTTCTTC

v_call: TRBV30
d_call: TRBD1
clone_size: .
j_call: TRBJ2-6
cdr3_aa: CAWRRDRGTGANVLTF
cdr3_nt: TGTGCCTGGAGAAGGGACAGGGGGACAGGGGCCAACGTCCTGACTTTC

v_call: TRBV7-6
d_call: TRBD2
clone_size: .
j_call: TRBJ2-3
cdr3_aa: CASSLGLAGGTDTQYF
cdr3_nt: TGTGCCAGCAGCCTGGGACTAGCGGGAGGGACCGATACGCAGTATTTT

v_call: TRBV7-9
d_call: .
clone_size: .
j_call: TRBJ2-5
cdr3_aa: CASSLALGSAATQYF
cdr3_nt: TGTGCCAGCAGCTTAGCGCTCGGGAGTGCAGCGACCCAGTACTTC

v_call: TRBV7-9
d_call: TRBD1
clone_size: .
j_call: TRBJ2-2
cdr3_aa: CASSFRGQGGGELFF
cdr3_nt: TGTGCCAGCAGCTTTCGTGGACAGGGTGGCGGGGAGCTGTTTTTT